Below are 31 T cell receptor beta chains sequenced from a single sample in a study of graft-versus-host responses after intestinal transplantation (dated by TCRdb to the early 2020s). These receptors have no identified antigens. Receptor amplification or capture employed the immunoSEQ multiplex PCR assay. Entries here come from immuneACCESS through TCRdb and include only in-frame sequences with V and J called. Some clones fail to appear in such tables; in the studies checked, an unresolved V gene covers under half of the shortfall, and the cause of the remainder is unknown. This sample is represented by 100,000 or so clones; more than 85% of them were singletons. Of the sample, 1.5% to 2% falls within the top ten clones. The sample's time point label is to be understood as: cells obtained before transplantation from donor or recipient. This specimen consisted of unstimulated CD8+ T cells sorted from spleen or lymph node cells, obtained before intestinal transplant. The receptors come from a human donor who received an intestinal transplant.

This clone was recorded a few times. V gene TRBV29-1 combines with J gene TRBJ1-1, with TRBD1 matching over 7 bases. V gave up 6 bases and J gave up 4 bases; unmatched junction bases: 8. CDR1 and CDR2 (germline): SQVTM, ANQGSEA. The CDR3 spans 13 residues. CDR3 coding DNA: TGCAGCGTAGACAGGGCGGCGGGCACTGAAGCTTTCTTT. Protein product: CSVDRAAGTEAFF.

The V call is TRBV2, the J call TRBJ2-7; D is unclear. The V end lost 2 bases, the J end lost 3 bases, and 11 bases lay between the germline ends. This CDR3 has 14 amino acids. Germline V gene sequence: CDR1 SNHLY, CDR2 FYNNEI. The CDR3 coding sequence is TGTGCCAGCAGTGAACCGGGTCATATCTACGAGCAGTACTTC. It yields the protein CASSEPGHIYEQYF. The variable domain in full, with the rest retrieved from reference TRBV2 and TRBJ2-7, is EPEVTQTPSHQVTQMGQEVILRCVPISNHLYFYWYRQILGQKVEFLVSFYNNEISEKSEIFDDQFSVERPDGSNFTLKIRSTKLEDSAMYFCASSEPGHIYEQYFGPGTRLTVT.

The V call is TRBV4-1, the J call TRBJ1-1, with D possibly TRBD1 on 6 matching bases. V was trimmed by 0 bases and J by 4 bases, leaving 12 bases between them. CDR3 length equals 15 residues. Germline V CDR1 and CDR2: MGHRA, YSYEKL. The CDR3 sequence is CASSQEEGVTTEAFF. CDR3 sequence (DNA): TGCGCCAGCAGCCAAGAAGAGGGGGTCACCACTGAAGCTTTCTTT.

This rearrangement joins TRBV11-2 to TRBJ1-4; TRBD1 matches at 9 bases. Germline V gives CDR1 SGHAT, CDR2 FQNNGV. The V gene end was trimmed by 0 bases and the J gene end by 7 bases; junction bases not matched to a gene: 3. The CDR3 runs to 15 residues. Here the CDR3 reads CASSLDEDRGEKLFF. CDR3 sequence (DNA): TGTGCCAGCAGCTTAGATGAGGACAGGGGTGAAAAACTGTTTTTT. Full variable domain (remainder filled in from reference TRBV11-2 and TRBJ1-4): EAGVAQSPRYKIIEKRQSVAFWCNPISGHATLYWYQQILGQGPKLLIQFQNNGVVDDSQLPKDRFSAERLKGVDSTLKIQPAKLEDSAVYLCASSLDEDRGEKLFFGSGTQLSVL.

On this clone: The same CDR3 arises from other DNA sequences in this sample as well. The V call is TRBV19, the J call TRBJ2-7; the match to TRBD1 covers 8 bases. The CDR3 extends over 13 amino acids. Per germline, CDR1 LNHDA and CDR2 SQIVND (reference sequence). Trimming cost V 5 bases and J 3 bases; bases outside gene matches: 3. The DNA for the CDR3 is TGTGCCAGTAGTTCCGGACAGGGCTACGAGCAGTACTTC. Translating it yields CASSSGQGYEQYF.

This chain joins TRBV7-7 and TRBJ2-2; no firm D call. This CDR3 has 13 residues. The V end lost 1 base, the J end lost 7 bases, and 7 bases lay between the germline ends. Germline lookup yields CDR1 SSHAT and CDR2 FNYEAQ (reference sequence). The CDR3 nucleotides are TGTGCCAGCAGCTTAGGATCGGTCGGGGAGCTGTTTTTT. Its translation is CASSLGSVGELFF.

V usage is TRBV7-2 and J usage is TRBJ1-3; 7 nucleotides agree with TRBD1. The germline gives CDR1 SGHTA, CDR2 FQGNSA. The CDR3 totals 17 residues. Trimming took 5 bases from V and 3 from J; bases not matched to a gene: 13. CDR3 in amino acids: CASSTTPGQSIGNTIYF. In nucleotides, the CDR3 is TGTGCCAGCAGCACGACCCCGGGACAGTCCATTGGAAACACCATATATTTT.

The genes are TRBV7-2 and TRBJ1-1; D gene ambiguous. V lost 1 base to trimming and J lost 5 bases, with 8 bases between them. The CDR3 has 13 residues. Germline V gene lookup returns CDR1 SGHTA and CDR2 FQGNSA. CDR3 DNA sequence: TGTGCCAGCAGCTTAGGGGCGGGGACTGAAGCTTTCTTT. As protein: CASSLGAGTEAFF. Together with reference TRBV7-2 and TRBJ1-1, the CDR3 gives the full variable domain: GAGVSQSPSNKVTEKGKDVELRCDPISGHTALYWYRQSLGQGLEFLIYFQGNSAPDKSGLPSDRFSAERTGGSVSTLTIQRTQQEDSAVYLCASSLGAGTEAFFGQGTRLTVV.

V usage is TRBV12-5 and J usage is TRBJ2-5; D may be TRBD2 (6 bases). The CDR3 runs 13 residues. Trimming cost V 5 bases and J 5 bases, with 12 bases left between them. Germline loops: CDR1 LGHNT, CDR2 FRNRAP. The CDR3 region has the DNA TGTGCTAGTGGTCCGGAGGGTCCCGAGACCCAGTACTTC. Protein product: CASGPEGPETQYF.

The chain uses TRBV19 and TRBJ2-1; a weak D match, TRBD2 (5 bases). Germline V CDR1 and CDR2: LNHDA, SQIVND (reference sequence). V lost 3 bases and J lost 0, with 9 bases in between. This CDR3 region has 15 residues. The CDR3 DNA is TGTGCCAGTAGTATGGACTCGAGCTCCTACAATGAGCAGTTCTTC. This gives the protein CASSMDSSSYNEQFF. The entire variable domain, with the rest obtained from reference TRBV19 and TRBJ2-1, is as follows: DGGITQSPKYLFRKEGQNVTLSCEQNLNHDAMYWYRQDPGQGLRLIYYSQIVNDFQKGDIAEGYSVSREKKESFPLTVTSAQKNPTAFYLCASSMDSSSYNEQFFGPGTRLTVL.

The J gene is TRBJ1-2, the V gene TRBV27; TRBD1 matches at 7 bases. The CDR3 length is 13 residues. V was pared by 5 bases and J by 8 bases, with 8 bases of the junction left unmatched. Germline CDR1 and CDR2: MNHEY and SMNVEV (reference sequence). DNA of the CDR3: TGTGCCAGCAGTCTTACAGGGGCCGGCGGCTACACCTTC. It encodes CASSLTGAGGYTF.

The genes are TRBV7-9 and TRBJ1-2; maybe TRBD1 (5 bases). This CDR3 has 13 residues. The V and J ends lost 0 bases and 5 bases respectively, with 7 bases between them. Germline lookup yields CDR1 SEHNR and CDR2 FQNEAQ (reference sequence). CDR3 sequence reads: CASSLAGAYGYTF. Written as DNA, the CDR3 is TGTGCCAGCAGCTTAGCAGGGGCATATGGCTACACCTTC.

The chain carries TRBV11-3 and TRBJ2-5; 14 bases are shared with TRBD2. V lost 5 bases and J lost 0; bases outside the gene matches: 8. Germline CDR1 and CDR2: SGHNT and YENEEA. The CDR3 runs to 18 residues. The CDR3 nucleotides are TGTGCCAGCAGCCACTGGACTAGCGGGGGGCCCAACCAAGAGACCCAGTACTTC. Translation gives CASSHWTSGGPNQETQYF.

This clone was counted between two and nine times. The chain couples TRBV10-2 to TRBJ1-4; D is uncertain. The CDR3 spans 13 residues. The germline gives CDR1 WSHSY, CDR2 SAAADI. V dropped 6 bases and J dropped 2 bases, with 7 bases sitting between them. This CDR3 reads CASRAQTNEKLFF. The CDR3 DNA reads as TGCGCCAGCAGGGCACAGACTAATGAAAAACTGTTTTTT.

The rearrangement joins TRBV11-3 to TRBJ1-1, with D possibly matching TRBD1 (6 bases). The CDR3 has 17 amino acids. From germline, CDR1 is SGHNT and CDR2 YENEEA. V dropped 5 bases and J dropped 3 bases, with 22 bases sitting between them. The CDR3 DNA reads as TGTGCCAGCAGCCACAGGACACAGGGATCTTCGTACACTGAAGCTTTCTTT. Translating it yields CASSHRTQGSSYTEAFF.

V and J are TRBV9 and TRBJ1-4; 7 bases are a match to TRBD1. This CDR3 has 16 amino acids. V shed 0 bases, J shed 4 bases, and the junction held 6 bases outside the gene matches. CDR1 and CDR2 (germline): SGDLS, YYNGEE. The CDR3 coding sequence is TGTGCCAGCAGCGTAGAGTCAGGGACAGTTAATGAAAAACTGTTTTTT. It codes for CASSVESGTVNEKLFF.

Written as DNA, the CDR3 is TGTGCCACCAGCAGAGTCAGGACTAGCGGGGAAATGAACACCGGGGAGCTGTTTTTT. Its protein is CATSRVRTSGEMNTGELFF. J is TRBJ2-2 and V is TRBV15, with TRBD2 matching over 12 bases. This CDR3 has 19 residues. V trimming: 1 base; J trimming: 1 base; junction bases outside the gene matches: 7. The germline CDR1 and CDR2 sequences are LNHNV and YYDKDF (reference sequence).

This rearrangement joins TRBV30 to TRBJ1-1, with TRBD1 identical over 9 bases. Germline V gene lookup returns CDR1 GTSNPN and CDR2 SVGIG (reference sequence). V shed 5 bases, J shed 1 base, and the junction held 5 bases outside the gene matches. The CDR3 extends over 14 amino acids. DNA of the CDR3: TGTGCCTGGGATCCGGGACAGGGGAACACTGAAGCTTTCTTT. Translating gives CAWDPGQGNTEAFF.

The chain joins TRBV9 to TRBJ2-2; D is possibly TRBD2 (7 bases). The germline gives CDR1 SGDLS, CDR2 YYNGEE. There are 13 residues in the CDR3. The V end was cut by 10 bases, the J end by 5 bases, with 15 bases between. The CDR3 region has the DNA TGTGCCTCACAGAGGGGGGGAACCGGGGAGCTGTTTTTT. The encoded protein is CASQRGGTGELFF. Complete variable domain (other parts from reference TRBV9 and TRBJ2-2): DSGVTQTPKHLITATGQRVTLRCSPRSGDLSVYWYQQSLDQGLQFLIQYYNGEERAKGNILERFSAQQFPDLHSELNLSSLELGDSALYFCASQRGGTGELFFGEGSRLTVL.

The CDR3 reads CASSQDRDRGYSPLHF. As DNA, the CDR3 is TGCGCCAGCAGCCAAGACCGGGACAGGGGGTATTCACCCCTCCACTTT. This rearrangement joins TRBV4-3 to TRBJ1-6, with 11 bases identical to TRBD1. The V segment lost 0 bases and the J segment 8 bases; nucleotides outside the gene matches: 3. CDR1 is LGHNA and CDR2 is YSLEER in the germline V gene. The CDR3 has 16 residues.

This chain joins TRBV6-4 and TRBJ1-3; a possible D gene is TRBD1 (6 bases). V was cut by 10 bases and J by 1 base, with 14 bases left in between. Germline-derived CDR1 and CDR2 are MRHNA and SNTAGT. CDR3 length: 14 residues. The CDR3 DNA follows: TGTGCCATCCTCAGGGGCGGTTCTGGAAACACCATATATTTT. It encodes CAILRGGSGNTIYF.

This chain joins TRBV27 and TRBJ2-7, with TRBD1 matching over 7 bases. Germline-derived CDR1 and CDR2 are MNHEY and SMNVEV (reference sequence). The CDR3 has 14 residues. J lost 1 base, V lost 0 bases, and 0 bases had no gene match. CDR3 amino acids: CASSLSGQSYEQYF. The DNA of the CDR3 is TGTGCCAGCAGTTTATCGGGACAGTCCTACGAGCAGTACTTC.

This chain joins TRBV11-2 and TRBJ1-2; no clear D. V was clipped by 8 bases and J by 8 bases, with 12 bases between them. Germline V gene sequence: CDR1 SGHAT, CDR2 FQNNGV. The length of the CDR3 is 11 residues. This CDR3 is CASSSVFGYTF. The CDR3 region has the DNA TGTGCCAGCTCCTCAGTTTTCGGCTACACCTTC.

The chain couples TRBV30 to TRBJ1-1, with TRBD1 as a possible D gene (6 bases). CDR3 length equals 15 residues. Trimming took 0 bases from V and 4 from J, leaving 15 bases between them. Germline V gives CDR1 GTSNPN, CDR2 SVGIG (reference sequence). The CDR3 bases are TGTGCCTGGAGTGTCTGGGGGCGCGTAATCACTGAAGCTTTCTTT. It translates to CAWSVWGRVITEAFF.

This clone has just a few counts. The chain links TRBV4-3 to TRBJ2-7; the D gene is possibly TRBD1 (6 bases). The CDR3 consists of 15 residues. V dropped 1 base and J dropped 0 bases, with 10 bases sitting between them. The germline gives CDR1 LGHNA, CDR2 YSLEER. CDR3 in DNA: TGCGCCAGCAGCCAAGGGACAGATAGCTCCTACGAGCAGTACTTC. Residues: CASSQGTDSSYEQYF.

This clone has more than one count but fewer than ten. This chain joins TRBV14 and TRBJ1-3; 8 bases are shared with TRBD1. CDR3 length: 16 amino acids. Losses at the gene ends were 3 bases for V and 2 bases for J; bases not matched to a gene: 6. Germline CDR1 is SGHDN and CDR2 is FVKESK. CDR3 sequence: CASSHLTGGTGNTIYF. Here the CDR3 DNA reads TGTGCCAGCAGCCACCTTACAGGGGGAACTGGAAACACCATATATTTT.

This chain links TRBV10-1 with TRBJ1-1; D remains unclear. Trimming removed 2 bases at V and 1 base at J, with 5 bases between. This CDR3 is 13 amino acids long. Germline lookup yields CDR1 WNHNN and CDR2 SYGVQD (reference sequence). The chain's CDR3 is CASSEGQNTEAFF. In DNA, the CDR3 is TGCGCCAGCAGTGAGGGCCAGAACACTGAAGCTTTCTTT.

This chain uses TRBV27 with TRBJ1-2; 7 nucleotides align to TRBD1. The germline gives CDR1 MNHEY, CDR2 SMNVEV (reference sequence). The CDR3 is made up of 14 amino acids. J was trimmed by 5 bases and V by 0 bases; bases with no gene match: 3. The CDR3 region has the DNA TGTGCCAGCAGTTTATCGGGCAGGGGGTATGGCTACACCTTC. This translates into CASSLSGRGYGYTF.

As to this clone: Distinct nucleotide sequences in the sample also encode this CDR3. The CDR3 is CSVERENTGELFF. DNA for the CDR3: TGCAGCGTTGAACGGGAAAACACCGGGGAGCTGTTTTTT. V gene TRBV29-1 combines with J gene TRBJ2-2, with a possible D match to TRBD2 (5 bases). The CDR3 length is 13 residues. Between the trimmed V and J ends, which lost 2 bases and 2 bases, there was a span of 6 bases. The germline V gene encodes CDR1 SQVTM and CDR2 ANQGSEA.

The chain uses TRBV4-3 and TRBJ1-1; D remains unclear. CDR1 and CDR2 from the germline V gene are LGHNA and YSLEER. V shed 0 bases and J shed 4 bases, with 9 bases lying between them. The CDR3 consists of 14 residues. For the CDR3, the DNA is TGCGCCAGCAGCCAAGAGGCGGGAGCCACTGAAGCTTTCTTT. Protein sequence: CASSQEAGATEAFF.

The J gene is TRBJ1-1, the V gene TRBV7-8; the D is unclear. CDR3 size: 14 residues. V lost 4 bases and J 4 bases, leaving 13 bases between the germline ends. Per germline, CDR1 SGHVS and CDR2 FQNEAQ. The CDR3 nucleotides read TGTGCCAGCAGCTCCCTCCCTGGGCCCACTGAAGCTTTCTTT. It translates to CASSSLPGPTEAFF.